This passage covers 9 T cell receptor beta chains from one sample sequenced in a study of breast tumors, draining lymph nodes, adjacent tissues (dated by TCRdb to 2015 to 2016). The library relied on multiplex PCR. Instrument used: Illumina HiSeq 2000. TCRdb trimmed public reads at Q25 via fastp, called clones via MiXCR and kept in-frame beta chains. Rows with a matching CDR3 protein are joined into one entry that keeps the most common DNA and genes. Here the sample has more than 200,000 distinct CDR3 sequences; 32% occur a single time. The top ten clones comprise 1.4% of the sample. Lymph node samples came from the axillary draining lymph nodes of breast cancer patients. Specimen: axillary lymph node tissue. All receptors derive from a female donor with breast cancer. Some clones in this sample may be carry-over from other donors' samples.

V usage is TRBV6-1 and J usage is TRBJ1-2; D not resolved. The CDR3 loop spans 8 amino acids. Looked up from germline, CDR1 is MNHNS and CDR2 is SASEGT. The V and J ends lost 10 bases and 10 bases respectively, with 7 bases between them. CDR3 protein: CATSVYTF. In nucleotides, the CDR3 is TGTGCCACCTCAGTCTACACCTTC.

This clonotype was seen at least ten times. The chain combines TRBV20-1 with TRBJ2-1, with 9 bases aligning to TRBD2. This CDR3 region has 14 residues. Germline CDR1 reads DFQATT; CDR2 reads SNEGSKA (reference sequence). V gave up 5 bases and J gave up 0 bases; unmatched junction bases: 2. CDR3 region: CSALAGASYNEQFF. The CDR3 nucleotides read TGCAGTGCTTTAGCGGGAGCCTCCTACAATGAGCAGTTCTTC.

In this sample, this clonotype turned up many times. V is TRBV25-1 and J is TRBJ2-7; D unclear. Germline CDR1 reads MGHDK; CDR2 reads SYGVNS. Trimming cost V 5 bases and J 6 bases, with 17 bases left between them. The length of the CDR3 is 14 residues. This chain's CDR3 is CASSIPGRSGEQYF. In DNA form, the CDR3 reads TGTGCCAGCAGTATTCCAGGAAGGAGTGGCGAGCAGTACTTC.

As to this clonotype: One end of the junction varies from germline; a read error may be responsible. This chain joins TRBV7-2 and TRBJ2-3, with TRBD2 as a possible D gene (6 bases). Germline-derived CDR1 and CDR2 are SGHTA and FQGNSA. This CDR3 contains 17 residues. Here the CDR3 DNA reads TGTGCCAGCAGCCTACTTCGAGCGGGCCGGCGCACAGATCCGCAGTATTTT. Protein sequence: CASSLLRAGRRTDPQYF. Full variable domain (rest looked up from reference TRBV7-2 and TRBJ2-3): GAGVSQSPSNKVTEKGKDVELRCDPISGHTALYWYRQSLGQGLEFLIYFQGNSAPDKSGLPSDRFSAERTGGSVSTLTIQRTQQEDSAVYLCASSLLRAGRRTDPQYFGPGTRLTVL.

This clonotype has a count of ten or more. V usage is TRBV19 and J usage is TRBJ2-7, with 9 bases aligning to TRBD2. This CDR3 has 15 residues. V shed 6 bases, J shed 5 bases, and the junction held 11 bases outside the gene matches. Germline assignment: CDR1 LNHDA and CDR2 SQIVND (reference sequence). The CDR3 coding sequence is TGTGCCAGTAGCATGGGCGGGAGGGCCCTTGACGAGCAGTACTTC. Protein sequence: CASSMGGRALDEQYF.

This clonotype was detected only a few times. A much bigger clone sits one base away, suggesting this may be a read error. The J gene is TRBJ2-5, the V gene TRBV20-1, with 8 nucleotides matching TRBD2. CDR1 is DFQATT, CDR2 SNEGSKA, per germline (reference sequence). The CDR3 length is 14 residues. For the CDR3, the DNA is TGCAGTGCTAGCAACGGGAGGGGGAAAGAGGCCCAGTACTTC. Residues: CSASNGRGKEAQYF.

This clonotype occurred many times. The chain has TRBV5-5 and TRBJ2-1; TRBD2 agrees at 12 bases. CDR3 length: 16 amino acids. Germline loops: CDR1 SGHKS, CDR2 YYEKEE (reference sequence). V was pared by 4 bases and J by 4 bases, with 6 bases of the junction left unmatched. The CDR3 here is CASSPGLAGNYNEQFF. The DNA for the CDR3 is TGTGCCAGCAGCCCTGGACTAGCGGGAAATTACAATGAGCAGTTCTTC.

Concerning this clonotype itself: One junction end does not reproduce the germline sequence, and a read error may be involved. The rearrangement links TRBV25-1 to TRBJ1-3; D is ambiguous. CDR1 is MGHDK, CDR2 SYGVNS, per germline. The CDR3 is made up of 12 amino acids. The CDR3: CASSHSGDTVYF. The CDR3 DNA reads as TGTGCCAGCAGCCACTCTGGAGACACCGTATATTTT.

This clonotype was found many times. V usage is TRBV9 and J usage is TRBJ2-1; unclear D gene. The ends were cut back, 0 bases at V and 7 bases at J, with 11 bases in the middle. Looked up from germline, CDR1 is SGDLS and CDR2 is YYNGEE. The CDR3 is made up of 14 amino acids. For the CDR3, the DNA is TGTGCCAGCAGCGTAGAGGCAGTACTGAATGAGCAGTTCTTC. It encodes CASSVEAVLNEQFF.